This T cell receptor beta chain was identified in a study of Ad26.COV2.S vaccination and SARS-CoV-2 variants. Study outcomes and limitations: Similar non-spike TCR breadth was seen in vaccine and placebo recipients. Vaccine recipients surpassed placebo recipients in spike-specific TCR breadth.

V lost 6 bases, J lost 3 bases, and 20 bases lay in between. The CDR3 consists of 16 residues. Germline CDR1 is MNHEY and CDR2 is SMNVEV (reference sequence). A word on this clone: Its antigen is undetermined.

The treatment is: around 19 received Ad26.COV2.S at low or high dose, single or two shots; about five received placebo; per-sample allocation not given. Sampling was done on day 63 after the first vaccine or placebo injection. This table comes from immunoSEQ multiplex PCR, and its TCRdb copy is limited to in-frame clones, with some not included. The table has approximately 350,000 clones, roughly 80% seen once. This clonotype was obtained from a person aged 18 to 65 who received the Ad26.COV2.S COVID-19 vaccine or a placebo. V and J are TRBV27 and TRBJ1-1, with a possible D match to TRBD1 (6 bases). The input for sequencing was peripheral blood, taken in a trial of Ad26.COV2.S vaccine versus placebo. The CDR3 DNA is TGTGCCAGCAGGATCCTGAGGGCGGCAGGGGACACTGAAGCTTTCTTT. Protein sequence: CASRILRAAGDTEAFF.